These 17 T cell receptor beta chains share one sample of origin, sequenced in a study of T cells in localized non-small cell lung cancer. Libraries were prepared by immunoSEQ multiplex PCR; TCRdb keeps only in-frame clonotypes and omits some of them. Here the sample spans tens of thousands of clones, roughly nine tenths being singletons. This sample comprised peripheral blood, obtained before any cancer treatment. Source of these receptors: a woman aged 40-75 years with stage I lung adenocarcinoma.

This chain uses TRBV4-2 with TRBJ2-5, with D unresolved. The germline V and J ends were trimmed by 0 bases and 0 bases, with 11 bases remaining between them. From germline, CDR1 is LGHNA and CDR2 YNFKEQ. The CDR3 consists of 16 residues. The CDR3 loop is CASSQDDSGDQETQYF. The DNA of the CDR3 is TGTGCCAGCAGCCAAGATGATTCCGGAGACCAAGAGACCCAGTACTTC.

V gene TRBV9 combines with J gene TRBJ2-1; a weak D match, TRBD1 (5 bases). Per germline, CDR1 SGDLS and CDR2 YYNGEE. This CDR3 has 16 residues. V was cut by 1 base and J by 0 bases, with 11 bases left in between. CDR3 nucleotides: TGTGCCAGCAGCGTATATGGGGCAAGCTCCTACAATGAGCAGTTCTTC. This sequence encodes CASSVYGASSYNEQFF.

The rearrangement uses TRBV19 and TRBJ1-5; D not certain. CDR3 length equals 15 residues. The germline V gene encodes CDR1 LNHDA and CDR2 SQIVND (reference sequence). V lost 6 bases to trimming and J lost 4 bases, with 16 bases between them. The CDR3 here is CASRALGESNQPQHF. In DNA form, the CDR3 reads TGTGCCAGTAGAGCTCTCGGAGAATCGAATCAGCCCCAGCATTTT.

Concerning this clone itself: A read error may produce the germline difference seen at one junction end. J is TRBJ1-2 and V is TRBV5-4; D might be TRBD1 (5 bases). The CDR3 consists of 15 residues. CDR1 is SGHNT, CDR2 YYREEE, per germline (reference sequence). The CDR3 DNA follows: TGCGCCAGCAGCCAAGATTTCGGGACTGACTATGGCTACACCTTC. Translated, it gives CASSQDFGTDYGYTF. Combining the CDR3 with reference TRBV5-4 and TRBJ1-2 gives the whole variable domain ETGVTQSPTHLIKTRGQQVTLRCSSQSGHNTVSWYQQALGQGPQFIFQYYREEENGRGNFPPRFSGLQFPNYSSELNVNALELDDSALYLCASSQDFGTDYGYTFGSGTRLTVV.

CDR3 amino acids: CASRLRDEQFF. The CDR3 nucleotides are TGTGCCAGCAGGTTGCGGGATGAGCAGTTCTTC. V gene TRBV28 combines with J gene TRBJ2-1; perhaps TRBD2 as D (5 bases). This CDR3 contains 11 residues. Trimming shortened V by 6 bases and J by 8 bases, and 8 bases separated the two germline ends. CDR1 is MDHEN and CDR2 is SYDVKM in the germline V gene. Using reference TRBV28 and TRBJ2-1 for the parts outside the CDR3, the full variable domain is DVKVTQSSRYLVKRTGEKVFLECVQDMDHENMFWYRQDPGLGLRLIYFSYDVKMKEKGDIPEGYSVSREKKERFSLILESASTNQTSMYLCASRLRDEQFFGPGTRLTVL.

The gene calls are TRBV5-6 and TRBJ1-1; D not certain. Trimming stripped 4 bases from V and 4 bases from J, with 14 bases between. The CDR3 runs to 14 residues. Looked up from germline, CDR1 is SGHDT and CDR2 is YYEEEE. CDR3 coding DNA: TGTGCCAGCAGCCGGATGGGATCGGTCACTGAAGCTTTCTTT. It translates to CASSRMGSVTEAFF.

Only a few counts were recorded for this clone. The chain links TRBV7-2 to TRBJ1-1; the D gene is possibly TRBD1 (5 bases). The germline V gene encodes CDR1 SGHTA and CDR2 FQGNSA. The CDR3 loop spans 14 amino acids. Deletions cut 5 bases from V and 0 bases from J, with 10 bases between. This CDR3 is CASSKGALNTEAFF. For the CDR3, the DNA is TGTGCCAGCAGCAAAGGGGCTTTGAACACTGAAGCTTTCTTT. Full variable domain (outside the CDR3, taken from reference TRBV7-2 and TRBJ1-1): GAGVSQSPSNKVTEKGKDVELRCDPISGHTALYWYRQSLGQGLEFLIYFQGNSAPDKSGLPSDRFSAERTGGSVSTLTIQRTQQEDSAVYLCASSKGALNTEAFFGQGTRLTVV.

The gene calls are TRBV19 and TRBJ1-2; unclear D gene. The V end lost 2 bases, the J end lost 2 bases, and 9 bases lay between the germline ends. The length of the CDR3 is 14 residues. The germline V gene has CDR1 LNHDA and CDR2 SQIVND (reference sequence). CDR3 sequence reads: CASSIPGLNYGYTF. In DNA form, the CDR3 reads TGTGCCAGTAGTATACCCGGGCTGAACTATGGCTACACCTTC.

The chain combines TRBV2 with TRBJ1-5; TRBD1 matches at 7 bases. J was trimmed by 15 bases and V by 1 base; bases with no gene match: 15. CDR3 length: 15 amino acids. Germline loops: CDR1 SNHLY, CDR2 FYNNEI. CDR3 bases: TGTGCCAGCAGTGAAGTGCTAACCACAGGGGATCGTTTGCATTTT. It yields the protein CASSEVLTTGDRLHF.

This sequence joins TRBV28 and TRBJ2-5, with D perhaps matching TRBD2 (5 bases). Germline lookup yields CDR1 MDHEN and CDR2 SYDVKM. This CDR3 region has 13 residues. Trimming pared 3 bases from V and 6 bases from J, leaving 11 bases between. The CDR3 here is CASSFNGIQTQYF. CDR3 in DNA: TGTGCCAGCAGTTTCAACGGGATACAGACCCAGTACTTC.

The chain links TRBV29-1 to TRBJ2-2, with 9 bases identical to TRBD2. Germline CDR1 reads SQVTM; CDR2 reads ANQGSEA. Trimming cost V 6 bases and J 1 base; bases outside gene matches: 3. This CDR3 is 14 amino acids long. The CDR3 sequence is CSVLTSGNTGELFF. Written as DNA, the CDR3 is TGCAGCGTGTTGACTAGCGGGAACACCGGGGAGCTGTTTTTT.

The chain links TRBV5-1 to TRBJ2-3; 9 bases match TRBD2. Per germline, CDR1 SGHRS and CDR2 YFSETQ. The junction had 4 bases not matched to a gene; V was cut back by 0 bases and J by 2 bases. The CDR3 has 16 amino acids. CDR3 region: CASSLALAGLTDTQYF. The CDR3 DNA is TGCGCCAGCAGCTTGGCCCTAGCGGGGCTCACAGATACGCAGTATTTT.

The rearrangement joins TRBV28 to TRBJ1-1; 7 bases match TRBD1. With V trimmed by 3 bases and J by 5 bases, 18 bases remained unmatched. This CDR3 contains 18 residues. Per the germline V gene, CDR1 is MDHEN and CDR2 is SYDVKM. This chain's CDR3 is CASSFQGVGPHGETEAFF. The CDR3 DNA sequence: TGTGCCAGCAGTTTTCAGGGGGTAGGGCCTCACGGGGAGACTGAAGCTTTCTTT.

This chain uses TRBV28 with TRBJ2-7; D is perhaps TRBD1 or TRBD2 (5 bases each). CDR1 and CDR2 (germline): MDHEN, SYDVKM. CDR3 length: 14 residues. The germline V and J ends were trimmed by 5 bases and 2 bases, with 13 bases remaining between them. The CDR3: CASSHQGRAYEQYF. The DNA of the CDR3 is TGTGCCAGCAGTCATCAGGGACGCGCCTACGAGCAGTACTTC.

This chain links TRBV5-6 with TRBJ1-1, with D perhaps TRBD1 (5 bases). The CDR3 is made up of 17 amino acids. Germline V lookup: CDR1 SGHDT, CDR2 YYEEEE. The V gene lost 3 bases and the J gene lost 0 bases, with 18 bases spanning the gap. CDR3 sequence: CASSSRTQGFMNTEAFF. The CDR3 DNA sequence: TGTGCCAGCAGCTCCCGGACACAAGGTTTCATGAACACTGAAGCTTTCTTT.

V usage is TRBV7-8 and J usage is TRBJ2-2; weak D call: TRBD2 (5 bases). CDR1 is SGHVS, CDR2 FQNEAQ, per germline. With 2 bases removed from V and 6 bases from J, the gap between germline ends came to 10 bases. This CDR3 has 14 amino acids. The CDR3 sequence is CASSLSLVAGELFF. In DNA, the CDR3 is TGTGCCAGCAGCTTATCACTAGTCGCCGGGGAGCTGTTTTTT.

Only one count was recorded for this clone. The rearrangement links TRBV14 to TRBJ2-3; D uncertain. V lost 3 bases and J 4 bases, leaving 17 bases between the germline ends. The CDR3 runs 16 residues. Germline loops: CDR1 SGHDN, CDR2 FVKESK. CDR3 DNA: TGTGCCAGCAGCCAGTTCTACTTGACAAGTCCAGATACGCAGTATTTT. This translates into CASSQFYLTSPDTQYF.